This TCR beta chain was documented in a study of blood T cells in healthy people across ages. Study results and limitations: In the absence of known donor CMV status, changes in expanded clonotypes were possibly confounded. There were more naive CD4+ cells and higher diversity in long-lived donors than in aged donors.

With respect to this clonotype: Antigen specificity is unknown.

A second PCR, run for about 6 to 11 cycles, used a sample-barcoded 5' primer plus a J-beta primer mix. Each CDR3 protein is one row after TCRdb ran MiXCR on the 5' RACE reads. The sample carries under 850,000 distinct CDR3 sequences, 36% recorded once. Germline loops: CDR1 SGHTA, CDR2 FQGNSA. V was pared by 5 bases and J by 6 bases, with 15 bases between. CDR3 length: 14 amino acids. This chain connects TRBV7-2 to TRBJ2-3; no clear D. This TCR came from a man in his late teens or twenties in good health. Input material: blood. Here the CDR3 DNA reads TGTGCCAGCAGCCTCGGACCCCGTTCGGATACGCAGTATTTT. Translating it yields CASSLGPRSDTQYF.